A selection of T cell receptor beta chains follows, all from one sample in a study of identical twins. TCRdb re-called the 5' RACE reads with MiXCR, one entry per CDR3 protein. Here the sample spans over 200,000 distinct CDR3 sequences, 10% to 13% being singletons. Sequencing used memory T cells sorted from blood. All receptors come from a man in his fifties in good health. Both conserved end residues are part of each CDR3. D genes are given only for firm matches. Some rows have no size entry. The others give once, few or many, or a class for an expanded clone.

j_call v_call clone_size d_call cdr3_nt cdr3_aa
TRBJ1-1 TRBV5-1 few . TGCGCCAGCAGCCGGGGCGGGGTGGTGAACACTGAAGCTTTCTTT CASSRGGVVNTEAFF
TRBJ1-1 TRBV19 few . TGTGCCAGTAGTAGAATGGGGGGCCAGAGGACTGAAGCTTTCTTT CASSRMGGQRTEAFF
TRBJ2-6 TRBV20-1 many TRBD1 TGCAGTGCTTCGGGTATCCCGGGACAGGGGGTCTCTGGGGCCAACGTCCTGACTTTC CSASGIPGQGVSGANVLTF
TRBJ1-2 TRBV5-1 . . TGCGCCAGCAGCTTCATGGATAACTATGGCTACACCTTC CASSFMDNYGYTF
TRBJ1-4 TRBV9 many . TGTGCCAACGGCAATGAAAAACTGTTTTTT CANGNEKLFF
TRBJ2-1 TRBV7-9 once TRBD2 TGTGCCAGCAGCTTAGCTGTGACTAGCGGATCCATCAATGAGCAGTTCTTC CASSLAVTSGSINEQFF
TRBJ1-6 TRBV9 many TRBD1 TGTGCCAGCAGCGCGAATAGGGACAGGCTAAATTCACCCCTCCACTTT CASSANRDRLNSPLHF
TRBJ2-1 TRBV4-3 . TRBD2 TGCGCCAGCAGCCAACTCTTGACTAGCGGGAGTCGGCCATACAATGAGCAGTTCTTC CASSQLLTSGSRPYNEQFF
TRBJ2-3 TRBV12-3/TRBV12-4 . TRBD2 TGTGCCAGCGGGACTAGCCCCCCGGATACGCAGTATTTT CASGTSPPDTQYF
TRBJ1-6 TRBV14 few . TGTGCCAGCAGCCAAGAGGCAGGCAATTCACCCCTCCACTTT CASSQEAGNSPLHF
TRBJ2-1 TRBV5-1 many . TGCGCCAGCAGCTTGGTCATTAGCGAGAGCTCCTACAATGAGCAGTTCTTC CASSLVISESSYNEQFF
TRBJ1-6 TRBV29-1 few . TGCAGCGCCCGGACAGACAATAATTCACCCCTCCACTTT CSARTDNNSPLHF
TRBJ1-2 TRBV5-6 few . TGTGCCAGCAGCTATCCTGCTAACTATGGCTACACCTTC CASSYPANYGYTF
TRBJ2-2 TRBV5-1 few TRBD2 TGCGCCAGCCGCAGCGGGGCCGGGGAGCTGTTTTTT CASRSGAGELFF